The 29 T cell receptor beta chains presented below share a single source sample, sequenced in a study of blood T cells in healthy people across ages. A J-beta primer mix and a sample-barcoded 5' primer were used in a second PCR of roughly 7 to 12 cycles. TCRdb processed the 5' RACE reads anew with MiXCR; each CDR3 protein has one entry. In the table there are 1.2 million to 1.5 million distinct CDR3 sequences, roughly 40% of which are singletons. The sample taken for sequencing was blood. These receptors originate from a woman under 30 in good health.

This chain connects TRBV10-3 to TRBJ2-1, with unresolved D. This CDR3 comprises 11 residues. CDR1 and CDR2 (germline): ENHRY, SYGVKD. V was trimmed by 5 bases and J by 9 bases, leaving 8 bases between them. Written as DNA, the CDR3 is TGTGCCATCAGTAGCCGGAGTGAGCAGTTCTTC. It encodes CAISSRSEQFF.

This clonotype was detected only a few times. This chain links TRBV12-3 or TRBV12-4 with TRBJ1-5; possibly TRBD1 for D (6 bases). The ends were cut back, 10 bases at V and 0 bases at J, with 13 bases in the middle. The CDR3 has 14 amino acids. The CDR3 DNA reads as TGTGCCACCCGAAGGGGGAATAGCAATCAGCCCCAGCATTTT. Translating gives CATRRGNSNQPQHF.

For this clonotype: A much larger clone differs from this one at a single base, so this may be a read error. The rearrangement joins TRBV3-1 to TRBJ2-7; D remains ambiguous. Gene TRBJ2-5 matches the end of the DNA better, so the J call may be wrong. Germline loops: CDR1 LGHDT, CDR2 YNNKEL (reference sequence). The CDR3 is 14 amino acids. CDR3: CASSQGDRGETQYF. CDR3 in DNA: TGTGCCAGCAGCCAAGGCGATCGTGGGGAGACCCAGTACTTC.

The genes are TRBV20-1 and TRBJ1-1; possibly TRBD1 for D (5 bases). Per the germline V gene, CDR1 is DFQATT and CDR2 is SNEGSKA (reference sequence). This CDR3 is built from 14 residues. V shed 3 bases and J shed 1 base, with 12 bases lying between them. The CDR3 spells CSASDQGPNTEAFF. The CDR3 bases are TGCAGTGCTAGTGACCAGGGACCGAACACTGAAGCTTTCTTT.

There are a few counts of this clonotype. The genes are TRBV6-2 or TRBV6-3 and TRBJ2-7; TRBD1 is a possible D gene (6 bases). Trimming pared 8 bases from V and 3 bases from J, leaving 17 bases between. The CDR3 is made up of 14 amino acids. CDR1 MNHEY and CDR2 SVGEGT come from the germline V gene. The CDR3 region is CASARVGQFYEQYF. The DNA of the CDR3 is TGTGCCAGCGCACGGGTAGGACAGTTCTACGAGCAGTACTTC.

Points on this clonotype: Given a much more abundant clone one base away, this may be a read error. This sequence joins TRBV3-1 and TRBJ2-7; TRBD2 matches at 7 bases. There are 12 residues in the CDR3. The V and J ends lost 5 bases and 3 bases, in that order; junction bases with no gene match: 1. The germline V gene encodes CDR1 LGHDT and CDR2 YNNKEL (reference sequence). CDR3 nucleotide sequence: TGTGCCAGCAGCTGGGGGGGCTACGAGCAGTACTTC. Translation gives CASSWGGYEQYF.

V and J are TRBV11-2 and TRBJ2-7, with TRBD1 identical over 8 bases. The CDR3 spans 16 residues. In germline, CDR1 is SGHAT, CDR2 FQNNGV. V gave up 5 bases and J gave up 0 bases; unmatched junction bases: 9. The CDR3, as DNA: TGTGCCAGCAGCCCCCGGACAGGGTGGTCCTCCTACGAGCAGTACTTC. This encodes CASSPRTGWSSYEQYF.

This clonotype was counted a few times. The genes are TRBV5-6 and TRBJ2-7; unclear D gene. Germline CDR1 is SGHDT and CDR2 is YYEEEE. The V end lost 1 base, the J end lost 0 bases, and 11 bases lay between the germline ends. The CDR3 is 15 residues long. The CDR3 here is CASSLLGESSYEQYF. The CDR3 nucleotides read TGTGCCAGCAGCTTGCTGGGTGAGAGCTCCTACGAGCAGTACTTC.

In DNA, the CDR3 is TGTGCCAGCCACTCTGCGGTTCTTACTGAAGCTTTCTTT. It translates to CASHSAVLTEAFF. V is TRBV19 and J is TRBJ1-1; D not certain. CDR3 length: 13 residues. The V and J ends lost 9 bases and 5 bases respectively, with 16 bases between them. Germline CDR1 is LNHDA and CDR2 is SQIVND (reference sequence). The full variable domain, completed using reference TRBV19 and TRBJ1-1, is DGGITQSPKYLFRKEGQNVTLSCEQNLNHDAMYWYRQDPGQGLRLIYYSQIVNDFQKGDIAEGYSVSREKKESFPLTVTSAQKNPTAFYLCASHSAVLTEAFFGQGTRLTVV.

The rearrangement uses TRBV6-5 and TRBJ1-5; 8 bases are shared with TRBD1. V shed 3 bases and J 4 bases; nucleotides not matched to a gene: 2. The V gene's germline CDR1 is MNHEY and CDR2 SVGAGI. There are 14 residues in the CDR3. The DNA for the CDR3 is TGTGCCAGCAGTTATCAGGGGGCGAATCAGCCCCAGCATTTT. This encodes CASSYQGANQPQHF.

The V and J genes are TRBV24-1 and TRBJ1-2; a weak D match, TRBD1 (5 bases). The germline V and J ends were trimmed by 5 bases and 7 bases, with 16 bases remaining between them. CDR1 KGHDR and CDR2 SFDVKD come from the germline V gene. The CDR3 runs 14 residues. The CDR3 sequence is CATSGAGEKSGYTF. CDR3 bases: TGTGCCACCAGTGGCGCGGGGGAGAAGTCTGGCTACACCTTC.

This clonotype was detected only a few times. This chain uses TRBV6-5 with TRBJ2-7; D call uncertain. The DNA end is a closer match to TRBJ2-5, so the J assignment may be wrong. The CDR3 sequence is 13 residues long. CDR1 is MNHEY and CDR2 is SVGAGI in the germline V gene. Here the CDR3 DNA reads TGTGCCAGCAGTTACGCTACTCAAGAGACCCAGTACTTC. The encoded protein is CASSYATQETQYF.

This sequence joins TRBV7-9 and TRBJ1-2; D not resolved. The germline gives CDR1 SEHNR, CDR2 FQNEAQ (reference sequence). V gave up 5 bases and J gave up 8 bases, with 12 bases separating them. CDR3 length equals 12 residues. The CDR3 nucleotides are TGTGCCAGCAGCCCCGATAGCGGAGGCTACACCTTC. Its protein is CASSPDSGGYTF.

In its sample, this clonotype was seen a few times. The chain joins TRBV9 to TRBJ2-7; 9 bases fit TRBD2. The V and J ends lost 0 bases and 6 bases, in that order; junction bases with no gene match: 7. The germline CDR1 and CDR2 sequences are SGDLS and YYNGEE. CDR3 length: 15 amino acids. The CDR3 nucleotides are TGTGCCAGCAGCGTAGAAAGCAGCGGGAGGCGCGAGCAGTACTTC. Amino acids: CASSVESSGRREQYF.

This chain links TRBV13 with TRBJ1-2, with D unresolved. This CDR3 has 16 amino acids. Germline V CDR1 and CDR2: PRHDT, FYEKMQ (reference sequence). The V end lost 5 bases, the J end lost 1 base, and 17 bases lay between the germline ends. CDR3 sequence (DNA): TGTGCCAGCAGCCCGTTTGAGATAGGGTTTAACTATGGCTACACCTTC. Residues: CASSPFEIGFNYGYTF.

This clonotype was picked up a small number of times. This sequence joins TRBV6-6 and TRBJ1-5; 9 positions match TRBD1. The germline V gene encodes CDR1 MNHNY and CDR2 SVGAGI (reference sequence). There are 15 residues in the CDR3. V shed 7 bases, J shed 2 bases, and the junction held 6 bases outside the gene matches. The CDR3 protein is CASTQQGAGNQPQHF. The DNA for the CDR3 is TGTGCCAGCACCCAACAGGGGGCCGGCAATCAGCCCCAGCATTTT.

The chain has TRBV7-8 and TRBJ2-1, with 10 bases fitting TRBD2. Germline CDR1 and CDR2: SGHVS and FQNEAQ. Trimming took 5 bases from V and 3 from J; bases not matched to a gene: 7. The CDR3 runs to 16 residues. As DNA, the CDR3 is TGTGCCAGCAGCGCAACCAGCGGGGGGGTCTACAATGAGCAGTTCTTC. This sequence encodes CASSATSGGVYNEQFF.

The rearrangement links TRBV3-1 to TRBJ1-2, with 12 bases identical to TRBD1. The germline V gene encodes CDR1 LGHDT and CDR2 YNNKEL (reference sequence). The J segment lost 7 bases and the V segment lost 0 bases, leaving 6 bases of the junction unmatched. This CDR3 spans 16 amino acids. In DNA form, the CDR3 reads TGTGCCAGCAGCCAAGACCCCGGGACAGGGGGCTCTGGCTACACCTTC. Translation gives CASSQDPGTGGSGYTF.

The chain links TRBV6-6 to TRBJ2-3; 10 nucleotides match TRBD2. Per germline, CDR1 MNHNY and CDR2 SVGAGI (reference sequence). The CDR3 covers 16 residues. J lost 6 bases, V lost 0 bases, and 6 bases had no gene match. CDR3 residues: CASSYSASGSADTQYF. CDR3 coding DNA: TGTGCCAGCAGTTACTCGGCTAGCGGGAGTGCGGATACGCAGTATTTT.

This clonotype was counted a few times. V and J are TRBV4-1 and TRBJ1-5, with D possibly TRBD1 on 5 matching bases. Trimming shortened V by 4 bases and J by 0 bases, and 10 bases separated the two germline ends. Germline CDR1 is MGHRA and CDR2 is YSYEKL. The CDR3 extends over 15 amino acids. CDR3 sequence (DNA): TGCGCCAGCAGCCCTTGGGGCGATAGCAATCAGCCCCAGCATTTT. Encoded protein: CASSPWGDSNQPQHF.

This chain uses TRBV25-1 with TRBJ2-7, with TRBD1 matching 9 bases. The CDR3 is 15 residues long. The V and J ends lost 1 base and 4 bases, in that order; junction bases with no gene match: 5. Germline-derived CDR1 and CDR2 are MGHDK and SYGVNS. The CDR3 DNA sequence: TGTGCCAGCAGTGAATGGGGACAGGGTCGGTACGAGCAGTACTTC. Translation: CASSEWGQGRYEQYF.

The CDR3 coding sequence is TGTGCCAGCAGTTTATACGGACCCCCCTCCTACGAGCAGTACTTC. Protein product: CASSLYGPPSYEQYF. The chain recombines TRBV27 with TRBJ2-7; D remains ambiguous. The CDR3 totals 15 residues. The germline V gene encodes CDR1 MNHEY and CDR2 SMNVEV (reference sequence). V was pared by 1 base and J by 0 bases, with 10 bases between.

The J gene is TRBJ2-7, the V gene TRBV20-1, with D perhaps matching TRBD2 (5 bases). Germline lookup yields CDR1 DFQATT and CDR2 SNEGSKA (reference sequence). This CDR3 has 15 amino acids. V was shortened by 5 bases and J by 7 bases, with 24 bases between the two germline ends. CDR3 sequence: CSALNSARGYNEQYF. The CDR3 DNA reads TGCAGTGCTCTTAATTCGGCGAGAGGGTACAATGAGCAGTACTTC.

The rearrangement joins TRBV7-9 to TRBJ2-7; D is unresolved. V dropped 4 bases and J dropped 12 bases, with 25 bases sitting between them. CDR3 length: 15 residues. From germline, CDR1 is SEHNR and CDR2 FQNEAQ (reference sequence). The CDR3 nucleotides are TGTGCCAGCAGCTCCGACGTATCCCGACTCCTACGAAGGTACTTC. Amino acids: CASSSDVSRLLRRYF.

This chain links TRBV29-1 with TRBJ2-7; 7 nucleotides line up with TRBD2. The V gene's germline CDR1 is SQVTM and CDR2 ANQGSEA. The length of the CDR3 is 15 residues. V trimming: 8 bases; J trimming: 3 bases; junction bases outside the gene matches: 16. CDR3 region: CSYIPPAGARYEQYF. As DNA, the CDR3 is TGCAGCTACATTCCCCCGGCGGGAGCTCGCTACGAGCAGTACTTC.

The rearrangement joins TRBV5-1 to TRBJ2-5, with D possibly matching TRBD2 (6 bases). Trimming shortened V by 4 bases and J by 2 bases, and 18 bases separated the two germline ends. CDR1 is SGHRS and CDR2 is YFSETQ in the germline V gene. The CDR3 runs 16 residues. CDR3 sequence reads: CASSPGGLTRQETQYF. Written as DNA, the CDR3 is TGCGCCAGCAGCCCGGGTGGACTAACGAGGCAAGAGACCCAGTACTTC.

The gene calls are TRBV4-1 and TRBJ2-7; 10 bases fit TRBD2. The ends lost 1 base at V and 2 bases at J; junction bases unmatched: 5. Germline values: CDR1 MGHRA, CDR2 YSYEKL. CDR3 length: 16 residues. The chain's CDR3 is CASSQASGTSAYEQYF. The CDR3 nucleotides read TGCGCCAGCAGCCAAGCCTCCGGGACTAGCGCCTACGAGCAGTACTTC.

The chain links TRBV12-3 or TRBV12-4 to TRBJ2-7; 12 bases are a match to TRBD1. V trimming: 4 bases; J trimming: 7 bases; junction bases outside the gene matches: 8. This CDR3 region has 15 residues. The CDR3 loop is CASSSRDRGQHEQYF. DNA of the CDR3: TGTGCCAGCAGTTCCCGGGACAGGGGGCAACATGAGCAGTACTTC.

The chain recombines TRBV20-1 with TRBJ2-3, with 11 bases that match TRBD1. CDR3 length: 14 residues. CDR1 and CDR2 (germline): DFQATT, SNEGSKA (reference sequence). The V and J ends lost 4 bases and 4 bases, in that order; junction bases with no gene match: 4. CDR3 residues: CSATDRGRPDTQYF. The CDR3 nucleotides read TGCAGTGCTACGGACAGGGGGCGCCCAGATACGCAGTATTTT.